This T cell receptor beta chain stems from a study of T-cell reconstitution after alpha-beta-depleted transplantation in children. With 6 bases removed from V and 3 bases from J, the gap between germline ends came to 12 bases. The CDR3 loop spans 15 amino acids. This sample's TCRbeta library carried unique molecular identifier barcodes. In TCRdb, the PCR reads were re-called with MiXCR into one record per CDR3 protein. The table records a few hundred thousand distinct CDR3 sequences, 9.9% of them present only once. The sample in question was PBMCs from the stem cell graft donor, obtained from the stem cell graft. The V gene is TRBV12-3 or TRBV12-4, the J gene TRBJ2-6; D not certain. This sequence originates from a human donor who donated a stem cell graft to a child with SCID. The CDR3 DNA is TGTGCCAGCAGGCCAAGTGCGATTGGGGCCAACGTCCTGACTTTC. Protein sequence: CASRPSAIGANVLTF.